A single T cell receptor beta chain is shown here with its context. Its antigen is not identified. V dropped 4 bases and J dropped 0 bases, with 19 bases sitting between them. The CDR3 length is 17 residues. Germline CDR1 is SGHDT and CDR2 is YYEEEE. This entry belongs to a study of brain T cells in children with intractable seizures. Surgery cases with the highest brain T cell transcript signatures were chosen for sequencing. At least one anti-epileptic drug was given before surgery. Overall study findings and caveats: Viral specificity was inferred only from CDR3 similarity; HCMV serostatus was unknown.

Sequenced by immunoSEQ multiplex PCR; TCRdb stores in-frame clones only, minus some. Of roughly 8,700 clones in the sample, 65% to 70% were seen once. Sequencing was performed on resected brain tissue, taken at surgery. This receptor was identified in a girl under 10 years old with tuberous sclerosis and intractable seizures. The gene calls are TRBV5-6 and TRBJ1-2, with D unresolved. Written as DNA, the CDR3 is TGTGCCAGCAGCAGCTTCCGGTTCCGTTTAGCTAACTATGGCTACACCTTC. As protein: CASSSFRFRLANYGYTF. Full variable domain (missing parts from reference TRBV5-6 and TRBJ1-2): DAGVTQSPTHLIKTRGQQVTLRCSPKSGHDTVSWYQQALGQGPQFIFQYYEEEERQRGNFPDRFSGHQFPNYSSELNVNALLLGDSALYLCASSSFRFRLANYGYTFGSGTRLTVV.